The clone carrying this TCR beta chain was detected ten times or more. MiXCR, applied by TCRdb to the PCR reads, yields one record per CDR3 protein. The sample lists a few hundred thousand distinct CDR3 sequences; about 20% were seen once. This entry belongs to a study of molecular identifiers for immune sequencing clone quantification. The CDR3 consists of 14 residues. Germline V gene data show CDR1 as SGHDT and CDR2 as YYEEEE. V gave up 0 bases and J gave up 2 bases, with 8 bases separating them. The chain employs TRBV5-6 and TRBJ2-5, with D possibly TRBD2 on 6 matching bases. The sample taken for sequencing was naive CD8+ T cells from blood, with Jurkat cell RNA spiked in. Described subset: FACS-sorted CD8+CD4-CCR7+CD45RA+ naive T cells. This TCR was recovered from a human donor in good health. Some libraries in this study had Jurkat cell RNA spiked in. CDR3 in amino acids: CASSLAAGQETQYF. In DNA, the CDR3 is TGTGCCAGCAGCTTGGCGGCGGGACAAGAGACCCAGTACTTC. Full variable domain (outside the CDR3, taken from reference TRBV5-6 and TRBJ2-5): DAGVTQSPTHLIKTRGQQVTLRCSPKSGHDTVSWYQQALGQGPQFIFQYYEEEERQRGNFPDRFSGHQFPNYSSELNVNALLLGDSALYLCASSLAAGQETQYFGPGTRLLVL.